One sample yielded the 19 T cell receptor beta chains listed below, sequenced in a study of regulatory T cells in long-lasting Graves disease. Assembly of TCR beta libraries relied on iRepertoire HTBI primers together with Arm-PCR of CDR3 regions. In TCRdb, the multiplex PCR reads were re-called with MiXCR into one record per CDR3 protein. Of roughly 430,000 distinct CDR3 sequences listed, approximately 16% were seen once; the top ten hold roughly 10%. Time point specified: newly diagnosed GD, antithyroid drugs for less than 3 months. Researchers made the TCR library from RNA that was extracted from PBMCs. These sequences were also reported in another study, on T cells in Graves' hyperthyroidism and ophthalmopathy.

The sequencing used peripheral blood mononuclear cells (PBMCs), collected at new diagnosis, from a patient treated with antithyroid drugs. The receptors stem from a woman in her thirties with Graves disease.

This clonotype was counted ten times or more. The chain couples TRBV28 to TRBJ1-2; tentatively, D is TRBD1 (5 bases). Trimming took 2 bases from V and 8 from J, leaving 9 bases between them. The CDR3 is made up of 12 amino acids. The V gene's germline CDR1 is MDHEN and CDR2 SYDVKM. The CDR3: CASSLTGQGYTF. In DNA form, the CDR3 reads TGTGCCAGCAGTTTAACGGGGCAAGGCTACACCTTC.

This clonotype has ten or more counts. The chain links TRBV29-1 to TRBJ1-2, with D unclear. This CDR3 is 15 amino acids long. CDR1 is SQVTM, CDR2 ANQGSEA, per germline. V lost 3 bases, J lost 0 bases, and 14 bases lay in between. The CDR3 DNA follows: TGCAGCGTTGATGGTAGCGGCGGAGCTAACTATGGCTACACCTTC. Translated, it gives CSVDGSGGANYGYTF.

This clonotype has a count of ten or more. The V call is TRBV11-2, the J call TRBJ2-5, with D maybe TRBD1 (5 bases). V was cut by 5 bases and J by 2 bases, with 6 bases left in between. Germline assignment: CDR1 SGHAT and CDR2 FQNNGV. This CDR3 has 12 residues. Here the CDR3 reads CASSRQQETQYF. CDR3 coding DNA: TGTGCCAGCAGCCGACAGCAAGAGACCCAGTACTTC.

Ten or more counts support this clonotype. The V gene is TRBV3-1, the J gene TRBJ2-7, with TRBD2 matching over 10 bases. The trim removed 0 bases at V and 5 bases at J, leaving 22 bases unmatched. This CDR3 contains 21 residues. Germline V CDR1 and CDR2: LGHDT, YNNKEL (reference sequence). CDR3 residues: CASSQDLGMYRTSGPKDEQYF. DNA of the CDR3: TGTGCCAGCAGCCAAGATTTGGGGATGTACCGGACTAGCGGCCCAAAGGACGAGCAGTACTTC.

At least ten counts were recorded for this clonotype. The J gene is TRBJ2-1, the V gene TRBV5-1; no firm D call. The CDR3 length is 16 residues. The germline V gene has CDR1 SGHRS and CDR2 YFSETQ. Trimming removed 4 bases from V and 0 bases from J, with 14 bases in between. CDR3 residues: CASSPLVPRSYNEQFF. The CDR3 DNA sequence: TGCGCCAGCAGCCCCTTGGTGCCCCGCTCCTACAATGAGCAGTTCTTC.

This clonotype was recorded at least ten times. J is TRBJ2-7 and V is TRBV19; D not resolved. The CDR3 runs to 14 residues. Germline V gene sequence: CDR1 LNHDA, CDR2 SQIVND (reference sequence). The ends were cut back, 5 bases at V and 4 bases at J, with 15 bases in the middle. This chain's CDR3 is CASSGKSSGYEQYF. In DNA form, the CDR3 reads TGTGCCAGTAGTGGGAAGTCGAGTGGGTACGAGCAGTACTTC.

In this sample, this clonotype turned up many times. J is TRBJ2-1 and V is TRBV28; 13 nucleotides agree with TRBD2. V shed 6 bases, J shed 9 bases, and the junction held 8 bases outside the gene matches. CDR3 size: 15 residues. CDR1 and CDR2 (germline): MDHEN, SYDVKM. This CDR3 is CASSSGLAGNGEQFF. The CDR3, as DNA: TGTGCCAGCAGCTCGGGACTAGCGGGAAACGGTGAGCAGTTCTTC.

As to this clonotype: A much more abundant neighbour one base away suggests this may be a read error. This chain connects TRBV6-1 to TRBJ2-1, with D maybe TRBD1 (5 bases). The CDR3 extends over 13 amino acids. With 9 bases removed from V and 6 bases from J, the gap between germline ends came to 15 bases. Germline CDR1 MNHNS, CDR2 SASEGT. The CDR3 region has the DNA TGTGCCAGTAAGTTGACAGACATCAATGAGCAGTTCTTC. It codes for CASKLTDINEQFF.

This clonotype was seen once. A read error may explain this, as a much larger clone is one base away. V is TRBV5-5 and J is TRBJ2-5, with D hard to call. The CDR3 extends over 15 amino acids. From germline, CDR1 is SGHKS and CDR2 YYEKEE (reference sequence). Here the CDR3 DNA reads TGTGCCAGCAGCCTCCAGGCTGGCAGCAAAGAGACCCCGTACTTC. It translates to CASSLQAGSKETPYF.

Turning to this clonotype: At one end, the junction sequence differs from germline, possibly due to a read error. This sequence joins TRBV28 and TRBJ2-1; 14 bases are shared with TRBD2. Germline V gene data show CDR1 as MDHEN and CDR2 as SYDVKM. This CDR3 spans 17 amino acids. This CDR3 reads CASSLFTGTSGRDERFF. The CDR3 DNA reads TGTGCCAGCAGCCTCTTTACCGGGACTAGCGGGAGAGATGAGCGGTTCTTC. Full variable domain (missing parts from reference TRBV28 and TRBJ2-1): DVKVTQSSRYLVKRTGEKVFLECVQDMDHENMFWYRQDPGLGLRLIYFSYDVKMKEKGDIPEGYSVSREKKERFSLILESASTNQTSMYLCASSLFTGTSGRDERFFGPGTRLTVL.

About this clonotype: Given a much more abundant clone one base away, this may be a read error. The V and J genes are TRBV15 and TRBJ2-7, with 14 nucleotides matching TRBD2. This CDR3 contains 19 residues. CDR1 and CDR2 from the germline V gene are LNHNV and YYDKDF (reference sequence). CDR3 in DNA: TGTGCCACCAGCAGAGTGCTTCACTCTCGGACTAGCGGGAGGAGTGACTCGAACTTC. It codes for CATSRVLHSRTSGRSDSNF.

This clonotype was observed a few times. The junction differs from germline at one of its ends, possibly a read error. The chain has TRBV5-8 and TRBJ1-1; the D gene is possibly TRBD1 (6 bases). The CDR3 spans 14 residues. Germline V gene lookup returns CDR1 SGHTS and CDR2 YDEGEE. This chain's CDR3 is CASSSGVWNTEASF. CDR3 nucleotides: TGTGCCAGCAGCTCAGGGGTTTGGAACACTGAAGCTTCCTTT.

This clonotype was counted at least ten times. The chain recombines TRBV4-2 with TRBJ1-1; TRBD1 is a possible D gene (5 bases). This CDR3 comprises 17 residues. The ends were cut back, 0 bases at V and 4 bases at J, with 18 bases in the middle. CDR1 and CDR2 (germline): LGHNA, YNFKEQ. CDR3 coding DNA: TGTGCCAGCAGCCAAGATCTTTCGCGGCGGGGGAGCACTGAAGCTTTCTTT. It yields the protein CASSQDLSRRGSTEAFF.

This clonotype appeared many times. The chain uses TRBV5-1 and TRBJ2-7; maybe TRBD2 (5 bases). Germline-derived CDR1 and CDR2 are SGHRS and YFSETQ. V was shortened by 0 bases and J by 6 bases, with 19 bases between the two germline ends. CDR3 size: 16 residues. The CDR3 sequence is CASSLVDCLLAVEQYF. CDR3 nucleotide sequence: TGCGCCAGCAGCTTGGTCGATTGTCTTCTAGCAGTCGAGCAGTACTTC.

This clonotype was picked up many times. The J gene is TRBJ2-1, the V gene TRBV5-6; maybe TRBD2 (6 bases). Germline CDR1 is SGHDT and CDR2 is YYEEEE. V lost 5 bases to trimming and J lost 13 bases, with 22 bases between them. There are 14 residues in the CDR3. The CDR3 loop reads CASRISGPPREQFF. In DNA, the CDR3 is TGTGCCAGCAGGATTAGCGGACCCCCGAGGGAACAGTTCTTC.

This clonotype showed up many times. The V and J genes are TRBV28 and TRBJ2-5; D gene ambiguous. V lost 4 bases and J lost 7, with 10 bases in between. CDR3 length: 12 amino acids. Looked up from germline, CDR1 is MDHEN and CDR2 is SYDVKM. CDR3 sequence reads: CASSSPRRTQYF. CDR3 DNA: TGTGCCAGCAGTTCGCCAAGAAGGACCCAGTACTTC.

This clonotype was detected only a few times. This may be a read error: a much more frequent sequence differs by one nucleotide. The J gene is TRBJ1-1, the V gene TRBV12-3 or TRBV12-4; 9 bases line up with TRBD1. CDR3 length: 14 residues. CDR3: CASSLWDRVTEALF. The CDR3 nucleotides read TGTGCCAGCAGTTTATGGGACAGGGTCACTGAAGCTCTCTTT.

This clonotype has just a few counts. This chain joins TRBV6-1 and TRBJ1-5, with D perhaps TRBD1 (5 bases). Trimming removed 6 bases at V and 6 bases at J, with 15 bases between. This CDR3 region has 14 residues. Per the germline V gene, CDR1 is MNHNS and CDR2 is SASEGT. This CDR3 reads CASSLEMGGQPQHF. The CDR3 DNA is TGTGCCAGCAGCCTAGAAATGGGGGGTCAGCCCCAGCATTTT.

Turning to this clonotype: A much larger clonotype is one base distant, so this may be a read error. No conserved phenylalanine or tryptophan ends this CDR3, so it is likely a read error. The chain has TRBV18 and TRBJ2-7; TRBD1 matches at 7 bases. Germline lookup yields CDR1 KGHSH and CDR2 LQKENI. Trimming removed 8 bases from V and 2 bases from J; junction bases left unmatched: 9. The CDR3 has 14 residues. CDR3 sequence reads: CASTLTGFPYEQYL. CDR3 bases: TGTGCCAGCACCTTGACAGGGTTTCCCTACGAGCAGTACCTC.